A single T cell receptor (beta chain) is shown here with its context. V lost 6 bases and J lost 0; bases outside the gene matches: 6. The CDR3 has 16 amino acids. CDR1 and CDR2 from the germline V gene are LNHDA and SQIVND (reference sequence). Regions amplified from RNA transcripts were the TCR beta CDR3 regions. The HTBI primer set drove a first-round RT-PCR of the TCR CDR3. TCRdb reanalysed the multiplex PCR reads using MiXCR and keeps one entry per CDR3 protein. The sample holds nearly 750,000 distinct CDR3 sequences, around a third seen once. The source of the sample is a study of T cells in Graves' hyperthyroidism and ophthalmopathy. Graves' hyperthyroidism was deemed stable given no ophthalmopathy progression within 18 months. Each diagnosis drew on symptoms, thyroxine, TRAb, thyroid ultrasound and orbital computed tomography findings.

The gene calls are TRBV19 and TRBJ1-5; 9 bases line up with TRBD1. The sequence came from a woman in her 40s with Graves' hyperthyroidism. Sequencing used blood. The DNA of the CDR3 is TGTGCCAGTAGATCAGCGGACAGGGGTAGCAATCAGCCCCAGCATTTT. Protein: CASRSADRGSNQPQHF.